Following are 6 T cell receptor beta chains from one sample sequenced in a study of cytomegalovirus exposure and HLA in healthy donors. Produced via immunoSEQ multiplex PCR; TCRdb's table is partial and in-frame only. The sample records 220,000 or so clones, 85% to 95% being singletons. What was sequenced was PBMCs. These receptors originate from a woman aged 18-29 years in good health and CMV-seronegative.

This chain connects TRBV11-2 to TRBJ2-3; 12 nucleotides line up with TRBD2. The CDR3 is 16 amino acids. Trimming cost V 5 bases and J 5 bases; bases outside gene matches: 8. Germline lookup yields CDR1 SGHAT and CDR2 FQNNGV. CDR3 sequence: CASSPGLAGRGDTQYF. The CDR3 coding sequence is TGTGCCAGCAGCCCTGGACTAGCGGGGCGGGGAGATACGCAGTATTTT.

This chain uses TRBV19 with TRBJ2-7, with 7 bases fitting TRBD1. The germline gives CDR1 LNHDA, CDR2 SQIVND (reference sequence). J gave up 3 bases and V 3 bases, and 8 bases lay outside the gene matches. This CDR3 is built from 15 residues. The CDR3 loop reads CASSMQGVVGYEQYF. Here the CDR3 DNA reads TGTGCCAGTAGTATGCAGGGGGTCGTTGGCTACGAGCAGTACTTC. Looking up the rest from reference TRBV19 and TRBJ2-7 gives the full variable domain: DGGITQSPKYLFRKEGQNVTLSCEQNLNHDAMYWYRQDPGQGLRLIYYSQIVNDFQKGDIAEGYSVSREKKESFPLTVTSAQKNPTAFYLCASSMQGVVGYEQYFGPGTRLTVT.

This chain connects TRBV6-6 to TRBJ1-1; 8 bases fit TRBD1. Germline values: CDR1 MNHNY, CDR2 SVGAGI (reference sequence). The CDR3 extends over 14 amino acids. The V and J ends lost 5 bases and 1 base, in that order; junction bases with no gene match: 3. CDR3 DNA sequence: TGTGCCAGCAGTCCCACAGGGGGGAACACTGAAGCTTTCTTT. Translating gives CASSPTGGNTEAFF.

The chain is built from TRBV28 and TRBJ2-7; 8 nucleotides agree with TRBD2. This CDR3 is 13 amino acids long. Losses at the gene ends were 7 bases for V and 7 bases for J; bases not matched to a gene: 9. Germline CDR1 is MDHEN and CDR2 is SYDVKM. Written as DNA, the CDR3 is TGTGCCAGCAAGATCGGGAGGGCCGGTGAGCAGTACTTC. Its translation: CASKIGRAGEQYF. Combining the CDR3 with reference TRBV28 and TRBJ2-7 gives the whole variable domain DVKVTQSSRYLVKRTGEKVFLECVQDMDHENMFWYRQDPGLGLRLIYFSYDVKMKEKGDIPEGYSVSREKKERFSLILESASTNQTSMYLCASKIGRAGEQYFGPGTRLTVT.

V and J are TRBV6-5 and TRBJ1-3; D possibly corresponds to TRBD1 (6 bases). This CDR3 is built from 16 residues. Germline loops: CDR1 MNHEY, CDR2 SVGAGI. Between the trimmed V and J ends, which lost 2 bases and 0 bases, there was a span of 11 bases. CDR3 DNA: TGTGCCAGCAGTTACGGGGGCGGCGGCTCTGGAAACACCATATATTTT. Protein: CASSYGGGGSGNTIYF.

In this sample, this clone turned up once. The chain has TRBV7-2 and TRBJ2-7; D unclear. Per germline, CDR1 SGHTA and CDR2 FQGNSA. Trimming took 1 base from V and 3 from J, leaving 10 bases between them. The CDR3 has 14 amino acids. Here the CDR3 reads CASSLGLRLYEQYF. DNA for the CDR3: TGTGCCAGCAGCTTAGGCTTGCGGCTCTACGAGCAGTACTTC.